This TCR beta chain came from a study of T cell changes during pregnancy in multiple sclerosis. The CDR3 contains 15 residues. Germline lookup yields CDR1 SNHLY and CDR2 FYNNEI. As for this clone: The junction departs from germline at one end; a sequencing error may be responsible.

Generated by immunoSEQ multiplex PCR, the TCRdb table keeps only in-frame clones and is missing some. The sample lists over 25,000 clones, 85% to 90% occurring once. The chain employs TRBV2 and TRBJ2-3; a possible D gene is TRBD1 (6 bases). Specimen: CD8+ T cells from peripheral blood mononuclear cells, collected before pregnancy. This receptor was obtained from a female donor with multiple sclerosis, enrolled in a pregnancy study. The CDR3 DNA is TGTGCCAGCAGGGAAGACAGGATGCGAGCAGATACGCAGTATTTT. Translating gives CASREDRMRADTQYF.